This T cell receptor beta chain was sequenced for a study of cytomegalovirus exposure and HLA in healthy donors. Study outcomes and limitations: Reports indicate that TCR beta sequences accurately predicted the HLA-A and HLA-B alleles of most subjects. High sensitivity and specificity were reportedly achieved when the classifier diagnosed cytomegalovirus status. Altogether, about 160 TCR beta chains were recorded as cytomegalovirus-associated.

With regard to this clone: Its antigen is not known.

Those who donated were healthy bone marrow donors. The PCR employed 60 Vbeta primers together with 13 Jbeta primers. Sequencing used immunoSEQ multiplex PCR; TCRdb keeps in-frame clones, though not all of them. The data show 200,000 or so clones, with around 77% seen just once and 2.9% held by the top ten. V lost 3 bases and J 5 bases, leaving 11 bases between the germline ends. The CDR3 loop spans 14 amino acids. Germline CDR1 reads MRHNA; CDR2 reads SNTAGT. This chain joins TRBV6-4 and TRBJ2-1; D unresolved. This TCR was recovered from a woman in her thirties in good health and CMV-seronegative. Sequences were obtained from PBMCs. The CDR3 DNA is TGTGCCAGCAGTGAAGAAGCATTTGACAATGAGCAGTTCTTC. Translation: CASSEEAFDNEQFF.